A selection of T cell receptor beta chains follows, all from one sample in a study of blood T cell repertoires in COVID-19. Profiling relied on immunoSEQ multiplex PCR, and the TCRdb table lists in-frame clones only, not all of them. The sample contains around 67,000 clones, about 68% of which appear only once. Specimen: peripheral blood. These receptors were collected from a woman between 70 and 85 years old with acute or convalescent COVID-19. CDR3s include the opening cysteine and the closing phenylalanine or tryptophan. The order of the fields is clone size, V gene, J gene, D gene, CDR3 protein, CDR3 DNA. D genes are given only for firm matches. Clone size, where shown, is once, few, many, or a class for clones that have expanded.

abundance: .; v_gene: TRBV7-9; j_gene: TRBJ1-4; d_gene: .; CDR3aa: CASSLGTGPNEKLFF; CDR3nt: TGTGCCAGCAGCTTAGGAACAGGGCCCAATGAAAAACTGTTTTTT
abundance: .; v_gene: TRBV13; j_gene: TRBJ2-1; d_gene: .; CDR3aa: CASSRDHGGYNEQFF; CDR3nt: TGTGCCAGCAGCCGGGACCACGGGGGTTACAATGAGCAGTTCTTC
abundance: few; v_gene: TRBV5-1; j_gene: TRBJ2-7; d_gene: .; CDR3aa: CASSLDQGSSYEQYF; CDR3nt: TGCGCCAGCAGCTTGGATCAGGGGAGCTCCTACGAGCAGTACTTC
abundance: .; v_gene: TRBV4-3; j_gene: TRBJ2-3; d_gene: .; CDR3aa: CASSQDQGHGDTQYF; CDR3nt: TGCGCCAGCAGCCAAGATCAGGGCCACGGGGATACGCAGTATTTT
abundance: .; v_gene: TRBV11-1; j_gene: TRBJ2-1; d_gene: TRBD1; CDR3aa: CASSRDRGPDEQFF; CDR3nt: TGTGCCAGCAGCCGGGACAGGGGGCCGGATGAGCAGTTCTTC
abundance: .; v_gene: TRBV6-5; j_gene: TRBJ2-1; d_gene: .; CDR3aa: CASSSHRKGGNEQFF; CDR3nt: TGTGCCAGCAGTTCTCATCGGAAAGGAGGCAATGAGCAGTTCTTC
abundance: .; v_gene: TRBV19; j_gene: TRBJ2-1; d_gene: TRBD2; CDR3aa: CASRGQTSGSSFYNEQFF; CDR3nt: TGTGCCAGTAGAGGGCAGACTAGCGGGAGTAGTTTCTACAATGAGCAGTTCTTC
abundance: .; v_gene: TRBV10-3; j_gene: TRBJ2-7; d_gene: TRBD2; CDR3aa: CAISPTSGTAEQYF; CDR3nt: TGTGCCATCAGTCCGACTAGCGGGACCGCCGAGCAGTACTTC
abundance: .; v_gene: TRBV13; j_gene: TRBJ1-2; d_gene: TRBD1; CDR3aa: CASSLEGAGGYTF; CDR3nt: TGTGCCAGCAGCTTGGAGGGGGCGGGCGGCTACACCTTC
abundance: few; v_gene: TRBV27; j_gene: TRBJ1-4; d_gene: .; CDR3aa: CASGPRTANEKLFF; CDR3nt: TGTGCCAGCGGACCCCGGACAGCTAATGAAAAACTGTTTTTT